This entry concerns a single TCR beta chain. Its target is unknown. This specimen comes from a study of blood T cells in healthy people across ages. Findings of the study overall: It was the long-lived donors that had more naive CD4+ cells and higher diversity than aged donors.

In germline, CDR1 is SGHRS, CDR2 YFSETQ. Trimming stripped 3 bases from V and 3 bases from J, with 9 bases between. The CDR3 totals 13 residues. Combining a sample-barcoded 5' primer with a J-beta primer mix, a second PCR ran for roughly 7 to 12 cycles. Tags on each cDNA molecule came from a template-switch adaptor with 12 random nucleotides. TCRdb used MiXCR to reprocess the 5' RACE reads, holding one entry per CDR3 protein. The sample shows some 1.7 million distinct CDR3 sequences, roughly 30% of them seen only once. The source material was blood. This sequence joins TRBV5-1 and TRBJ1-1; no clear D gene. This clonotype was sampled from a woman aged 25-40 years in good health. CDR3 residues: CASSYYQDTEAFF. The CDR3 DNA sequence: TGCGCCAGCAGCTACTACCAGGACACTGAAGCTTTCTTT.